These 28 T cell receptor beta chains came from one sample sequenced in a study of CD8 T cells in ankylosing spondylitis. TCRdb independently ran MiXCR on the 5' RACE reads; one entry per CDR3 protein. The data show approximately 180,000 distinct CDR3 sequences, with 18% seen just once and around 4.1% held by the top ten. Sequencing used blood, either unsorted or a sorted T cell fraction (not recorded which). These receptors originate from a male donor aged 5 to 29 with ankylosing spondylitis or in good health (not recorded which).

This clonotype has a count of ten or more. The V call is TRBV12-3 or TRBV12-4, the J call TRBJ2-1; 8 nucleotides line up with TRBD2. J gave up 6 bases and V 1 base, and 2 bases lay outside the gene matches. The CDR3 has 14 amino acids. CDR3 nucleotide sequence: TGTGCCAGCAGTTTAGGTGGGACTAGCAATGAGCAGTTCTTC. Translating it yields CASSLGGTSNEQFF.

V and J are TRBV6-5 and TRBJ2-7; no clear D. The CDR3 length is 12 residues. Germline V gene sequence: CDR1 MNHEY, CDR2 SVGAGI. V lost 7 bases and J 6 bases, leaving 13 bases between the germline ends. The CDR3 DNA sequence: TGTGCCAGCACCTCCCTCCTTTCCGAGCAGTACTTC. Residues: CASTSLLSEQYF.

This clonotype was counted at least ten times. V usage is TRBV4-3 and J usage is TRBJ2-1, with 8 bases identical to TRBD2. The ends lost 4 bases at V and 6 bases at J; junction bases unmatched: 8. Germline lookup yields CDR1 LGHNA and CDR2 YSLEER. The CDR3 has 15 amino acids. CDR3 loop: CASSPSSGMRNEQFF. In DNA, the CDR3 is TGCGCCAGCAGCCCCAGTAGCGGGATGCGCAATGAGCAGTTCTTC.

Details on this clonotype: Just one base apart from a much larger clone, this may be a read error. CDR3 DNA sequence: TGTGCCAGCAGCCCGTGGGCCGGGGAGCTGTTTTTT. It specifies CASSPWAGELFF. The chain uses TRBV6-6 and TRBJ2-2; the D is unclear. Germline V lookup: CDR1 MNHNY, CDR2 SVGAGI (reference sequence). The CDR3 contains 12 residues. Trimming removed 6 bases at V and 6 bases at J, with 8 bases between.

The chain is built from TRBV7-9 and TRBJ2-7, with no clear D. Between the trimmed V and J ends, which lost 0 bases and 7 bases, there was a span of 7 bases. CDR3 length equals 12 residues. Germline V CDR1 and CDR2: SEHNR, FQNEAQ (reference sequence). Here the CDR3 DNA reads TGTGCCAGCAGCTTAGCCACATCAGAGCAGTACGTC. It translates to CASSLATSEQYV.

This sequence joins TRBV4-3 and TRBJ2-7; no firm D call. The V end lost 4 bases, the J end lost 7 bases, and 17 bases lay between the germline ends. The CDR3 spans 14 residues. Germline-derived CDR1 and CDR2 are LGHNA and YSLEER. CDR3: CASSRTRTTAEQYF. DNA for the CDR3: TGCGCCAGCAGCCGTACTCGAACTACCGCTGAGCAGTACTTC.

The table lists this clonotype with many counts. The chain joins TRBV3-1 to TRBJ2-5; 7 bases line up with TRBD2. In germline, CDR1 is LGHDT, CDR2 YNNKEL (reference sequence). This CDR3 region has 13 residues. J was trimmed by 5 bases and V by 7 bases; bases with no gene match: 7. CDR3 sequence reads: CASNRAGLETQYF. The CDR3 DNA follows: TGTGCCAGCAATCGAGCGGGACTGGAGACCCAGTACTTC.

This clonotype was counted many times. The V gene is TRBV12-3 or TRBV12-4, the J gene TRBJ2-4, with 7 bases aligning to TRBD2. Trimming cost V 3 bases and J 8 bases; bases outside gene matches: 7. The CDR3 is 14 residues long. CDR3 bases: TGTGCCAGCAGTTTCCGGGGGAGGGGAGACATTCAGTACTTC. Amino acid sequence: CASSFRGRGDIQYF.

In its sample, this clonotype was seen many times. V usage is TRBV5-1 and J usage is TRBJ2-1, with D perhaps matching TRBD2 (5 bases). CDR1 is SGHRS, CDR2 YFSETQ, per germline. Between the trimmed V and J ends, which lost 7 bases and 8 bases, there was a span of 10 bases. This CDR3 is built from 11 residues. In DNA, the CDR3 is TGCGCCAGCGGGAGTCACGATGAGCAGTTCTTC. It encodes CASGSHDEQFF.

The chain carries TRBV5-1 and TRBJ1-5, with 7 bases fitting TRBD1. Germline trimming cut 4 bases from V and 5 bases from J; bases unmatched to any gene: 3. Germline V gene lookup returns CDR1 SGHRS and CDR2 YFSETQ. This CDR3 is built from 13 residues. DNA of the CDR3: TGCGCCAGCAGCCTCACAGGGGATCAGCCCCAGCATTTT. Encoded protein: CASSLTGDQPQHF.

This clonotype occurred a few times. The V gene is TRBV20-1, the J gene TRBJ2-7; D is unresolved. This CDR3 has 10 amino acids. V lost 4 bases, J lost 3 bases, and 4 bases lay in between. CDR1 and CDR2 (germline): DFQATT, SNEGSKA (reference sequence). This CDR3 reads CSAIHYEQYF. For the CDR3, the DNA is TGCAGTGCTATCCACTACGAGCAGTACTTC.

This clonotype was recorded at least ten times. The rearrangement joins TRBV19 to TRBJ2-3; 8 bases match TRBD1. V dropped 8 bases and J dropped 4; count of bases not matched to a gene: 5. Germline lookup yields CDR1 LNHDA and CDR2 SQIVND (reference sequence). The CDR3 runs to 13 residues. Here the CDR3 DNA reads TGTGCCAGTTCGGGACAGGCAGCAGATACGCAGTATTTT. Translated: CASSGQAADTQYF.

This clonotype occurred many times. This chain links TRBV5-1 with TRBJ1-5, with 10 positions matching TRBD1. The CDR3 is 15 residues long. Per germline, CDR1 SGHRS and CDR2 YFSETQ. The junction had 7 bases not matched to a gene; V was cut back by 4 bases and J by 6 bases. Written as DNA, the CDR3 is TGCGCCAGCAGCGGGACAGGGGCGCAGGGTCAGCCCCAGCATTTT. This gives the protein CASSGTGAQGQPQHF.

This clonotype occurred many times. The chain links TRBV29-1 to TRBJ2-7; 11 nucleotides line up with TRBD2. CDR3 length: 12 residues. The V gene's germline CDR1 is SQVTM and CDR2 ANQGSEA. The V and J ends lost 6 bases and 4 bases, in that order; junction bases with no gene match: 2. For the CDR3, the DNA is TGCAGCGTCGCTAGCGGGAGGTACGAGCAGTACTTC. Translating it yields CSVASGRYEQYF.

This clonotype was seen repeatedly, ten times or more. The J gene is TRBJ1-2, the V gene TRBV5-1; D is perhaps TRBD1 (5 bases). Germline CDR1 SGHRS, CDR2 YFSETQ. The length of the CDR3 is 15 residues. Trimming stripped 0 bases from V and 7 bases from J, with 16 bases between. In DNA form, the CDR3 reads TGCGCCAGCAGCTTGGAGGGGAAAGATTTAGGTGGCTACACCTTC. Its protein is CASSLEGKDLGGYTF.

This clonotype was counted many times. The V and J genes are TRBV5-1 and TRBJ2-7; 14 nucleotides match TRBD2. Germline trimming cut 4 bases from V and 3 bases from J; bases unmatched to any gene: 6. Germline loops: CDR1 SGHRS, CDR2 YFSETQ. The CDR3 spans 16 residues. The CDR3 loop is CASSTGLAGGLYEQYF. As DNA, the CDR3 is TGCGCCAGCAGCACCGGACTAGCGGGAGGTCTCTACGAGCAGTACTTC.

The chain uses TRBV29-1 and TRBJ2-1; D may correspond to TRBD1 or TRBD2 (5 bases each). The germline V gene has CDR1 SQVTM and CDR2 ANQGSEA. The CDR3 loop spans 13 amino acids. V was trimmed by 6 bases and J by 5 bases, leaving 14 bases between them. The CDR3 spells CSVGPTIHNEQFF. The CDR3 bases are TGCAGCGTGGGACCCACAATTCACAATGAGCAGTTCTTC.

This clonotype was observed many times. The rearrangement joins TRBV29-1 to TRBJ2-1; D is uncertain. Trimming removed 4 bases from V and 6 bases from J, with 10 bases in between. The germline V gene has CDR1 SQVTM and CDR2 ANQGSEA. The CDR3 loop spans 12 amino acids. The CDR3 bases are TGCAGCGTTGGGGGTTTAGGCAATGAGCAGTTCTTC. It translates to CSVGGLGNEQFF.

This clonotype was observed a handful of times. The chain joins TRBV7-6 to TRBJ2-5; D might be TRBD1 (5 bases). CDR3 length equals 14 residues. The V gene lost 5 bases and the J gene lost 1 base, with 11 bases spanning the gap. Germline-derived CDR1 and CDR2 are SGHVS and FNYEAQ. The CDR3 sequence is CASSPMTAQETQYF. The DNA for the CDR3 is TGTGCCAGCAGCCCCATGACAGCCCAAGAGACCCAGTACTTC. The entire variable domain, with the rest obtained from reference TRBV7-6 and TRBJ2-5, is as follows: GAGVSQSPRYKVTKRGQDVALRCDPISGHVSLYWYRQALGQGPEFLTYFNYEAQQDKSGLPNDRFSAERPEGSISTLTIQRTEQRDSAMYRCASSPMTAQETQYFGPGTRLLVL.

In this sample, this clonotype turned up many times. This chain connects TRBV6-1 to TRBJ1-2; D is perhaps TRBD1 (6 bases). V lost 0 bases to trimming and J lost 4 bases, with 9 bases between them. Germline CDR1 MNHNS, CDR2 SASEGT. The CDR3 has 14 amino acids. CDR3: CASSEAPRGYGYTF. CDR3 nucleotide sequence: TGTGCCAGCAGTGAAGCGCCCAGGGGCTATGGCTACACCTTC.

This clonotype was found many times. The rearrangement uses TRBV7-8 and TRBJ2-1; tentative D call: TRBD2 (6 bases). Trimming pared 5 bases from V and 6 bases from J, leaving 17 bases between. CDR3 length: 15 residues. Germline loops: CDR1 SGHVS, CDR2 FQNEAQ. The CDR3 nucleotides read TGTGCCAGCAGCCGAGGGACTTCTAACGGCAATGAGCAGTTCTTC. Translating gives CASSRGTSNGNEQFF.

There are many counts of this clonotype. The chain employs TRBV3-1 and TRBJ2-2; D is possibly TRBD2 (6 bases). The V end lost 3 bases, the J end lost 7 bases, and 12 bases lay between the germline ends. Looked up from germline, CDR1 is LGHDT and CDR2 is YNNKEL (reference sequence). This CDR3 comprises 14 residues. This CDR3 is CASSQRRENGELFF. The CDR3 nucleotides read TGTGCCAGCAGCCAGCGACGGGAGAACGGGGAGCTGTTTTTT.

The gene calls are TRBV28 and TRBJ2-7; possibly TRBD1 for D (6 bases). This CDR3 has 14 residues. V lost 8 bases, J lost 0 bases, and 14 bases lay in between. Germline lookup yields CDR1 MDHEN and CDR2 SYDVKM. CDR3 residues: CASLGGRPSYEQYF. The CDR3 DNA sequence: TGTGCCAGCCTTGGGGGCCGTCCCTCCTACGAGCAGTACTTC.

This clonotype has a count of ten or more. The V call is TRBV6-2 or TRBV6-3, the J call TRBJ2-1, with D hard to call. CDR3 length: 15 residues. With 5 bases removed from V and 1 base from J, the gap between germline ends came to 12 bases. The germline V gene encodes CDR1 MNHEY and CDR2 SVGEGT. CDR3 amino acids: CASSQTPGSYNEQFF. DNA for the CDR3: TGTGCCAGCAGTCAGACCCCCGGATCCTACAATGAGCAGTTCTTC.

In this sample, this clonotype turned up many times. In DNA form, the CDR3 reads TGTGCCACCAGTGATTTAGCCTCCGGGGAGGGCGATGAGCAGTTCTTC. This sequence encodes CATSDLASGEGDEQFF. The V and J genes are TRBV24-1 and TRBJ2-1; 7 bases are shared with TRBD2. The CDR3 is 16 residues long. CDR1 and CDR2 (germline): KGHDR, SFDVKD. J was trimmed by 8 bases and V by 1 base; bases with no gene match: 10.

This clonotype has ten or more counts. V and J are TRBV12-3 or TRBV12-4 and TRBJ2-1, with a tentative D call TRBD1 (5 bases). The V and J ends lost 3 bases and 2 bases respectively, with 11 bases between them. The CDR3 contains 15 residues. CDR3: CASSLEGATYNEQFF. CDR3 coding DNA: TGTGCCAGCAGTTTGGAAGGGGCCACCTACAATGAGCAGTTCTTC.

In its sample, this clonotype was seen many times. The chain carries TRBV6-5 and TRBJ2-3; D may be TRBD1 (5 bases). There are 14 residues in the CDR3. CDR1 is MNHEY and CDR2 is SVGAGI in the germline V gene. Trimming removed 2 bases at V and 4 bases at J, with 10 bases between. CDR3 residues: CASSYRGGADTQYF. CDR3 DNA sequence: TGTGCCAGCAGTTACAGGGGTGGCGCAGATACGCAGTATTTT.

This clonotype was observed at least ten times. This sequence joins TRBV30 and TRBJ1-5; D gene uncertain. The V gene lost 2 bases and the J gene lost 2 bases, with 10 bases spanning the gap. Germline loops: CDR1 GTSNPN, CDR2 SVGIG (reference sequence). CDR3 size: 14 residues. The CDR3 protein is CAWSSTRGNQPQHF. CDR3 nucleotide sequence: TGTGCCTGGAGTTCAACTAGGGGCAATCAGCCCCAGCATTTT.